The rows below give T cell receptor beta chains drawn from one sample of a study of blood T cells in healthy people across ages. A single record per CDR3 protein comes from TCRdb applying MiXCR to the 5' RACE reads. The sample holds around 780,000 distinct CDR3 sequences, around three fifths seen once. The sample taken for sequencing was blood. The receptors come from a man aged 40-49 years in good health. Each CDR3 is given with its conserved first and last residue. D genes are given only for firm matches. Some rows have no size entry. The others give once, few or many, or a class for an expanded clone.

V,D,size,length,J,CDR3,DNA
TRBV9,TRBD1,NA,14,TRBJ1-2,CASSDRQGSYGYTF,TGTGCCAGCAGCGACCGACAGGGATCCTATGGCTACACCTTC
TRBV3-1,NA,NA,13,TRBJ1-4,CASSQDLPEKLFF,TGTGCCAGCAGTCAAGATCTGCCAGAAAAACTGTTTTTT
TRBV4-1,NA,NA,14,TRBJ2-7,CASSQEGRAGEQYF,TGCGCCAGCAGCCAAGAAGGCAGGGCTGGCGAGCAGTACTTC
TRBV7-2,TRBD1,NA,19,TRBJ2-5,CASSLSGPGGGIGGETQYF,TGTGCCAGCAGCTTATCTGGCCCAGGGGGTGGGATTGGCGGAGAGACCCAGTACTTC
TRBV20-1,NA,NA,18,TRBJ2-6,CSAGAASGVLPGANVLTF,TGCAGTGCTGGAGCCGCCTCAGGGGTACTTCCTGGGGCCAACGTCCTGACTTTC
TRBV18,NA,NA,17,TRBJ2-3,CASSPGQKSTGQDTQYF,TGTGCCAGCTCACCAGGCCAGAAGTCAACAGGGCAAGATACGCAGTATTTT
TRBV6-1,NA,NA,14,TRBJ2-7,CASSEVVGLGEQYF,TGTGCCAGCAGTGAAGTGGTAGGATTGGGCGAGCAGTACTTC
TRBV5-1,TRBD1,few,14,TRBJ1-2,CASSVGQANYGYTF,TGCGCCAGCAGCGTTGGACAGGCTAACTATGGCTACACCTTC
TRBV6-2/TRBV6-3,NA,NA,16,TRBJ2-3,CASSYTLAGGTDTQYF,TGTGCCAGCAGTTACACCTTGGCAGGAGGCACAGATACGCAGTATTTT
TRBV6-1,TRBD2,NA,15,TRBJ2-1,CASVRDSSLANEQFF,TGTGCCAGCGTTCGAGACAGCTCACTAGCGAATGAGCAGTTCTTC
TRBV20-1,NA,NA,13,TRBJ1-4,CSVKGTAKEKLFF,TGCAGTGTAAAAGGAACGGCGAAGGAAAAACTGTTTTTT
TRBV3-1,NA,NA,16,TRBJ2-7,CASSLDLGGRSYEQYF,TGTGCCAGCAGCCTCGATCTCGGGGGGCGGTCGTACGAGCAGTACTTC
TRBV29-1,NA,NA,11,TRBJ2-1,CSVEVADEQFF,TGCAGCGTTGAAGTCGCGGACGAGCAGTTCTTC
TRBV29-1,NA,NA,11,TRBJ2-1,CSVGQNNEQFF,TGCAGCGTTGGACAAAACAATGAGCAGTTCTTC
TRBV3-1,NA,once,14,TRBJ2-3,CASSQIVVTDTQYF,TGTGCCAGCAGCCAAATTGTCGTCACAGATACGCAGTATTTT
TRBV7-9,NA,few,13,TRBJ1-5,CASSTGLGQPQHF,TGTGCCAGCAGTACAGGGTTGGGGCAGCCCCAGCATTTT
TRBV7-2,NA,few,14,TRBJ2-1,CASSLEVSRDEQFF,TGTGCCAGCAGCTTAGAGGTTTCCAGGGATGAGCAGTTCTTC
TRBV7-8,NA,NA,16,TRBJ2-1,CASSPTGSFSYNEQFF,TGTGCCAGCAGCCCCACAGGGTCCTTTTCCTACAATGAGCAGTTCTTC
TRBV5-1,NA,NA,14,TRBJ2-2,CASTGTPGAGELFF,TGCGCCAGCACAGGGACACCAGGGGCCGGGGAGCTGTTTTTT
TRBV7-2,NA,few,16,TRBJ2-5,CASSLGVSRFGETQYF,TGTGCCAGCAGCTTAGGAGTTTCCAGGTTCGGCGAGACCCAGTACTTC
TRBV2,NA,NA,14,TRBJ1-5,CASSGVVGNQPQHF,TGTGCCAGCAGTGGAGTTGTTGGCAATCAGCCCCAGCATTTT
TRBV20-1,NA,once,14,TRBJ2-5,CSASTGPGQETQYF,TGCAGTGCTAGTACGGGCCCAGGGCAAGAGACCCAGTACTTC
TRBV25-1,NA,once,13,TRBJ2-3,CASKTPGGDTQYF,TGTGCCAGCAAAACGCCCGGGGGTGATACGCAGTATTTT
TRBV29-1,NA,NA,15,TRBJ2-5,CSSIIGRDTQGTQYF,TGCAGCTCCATAATAGGGCGGGATACACAAGGGACCCAGTACTTC
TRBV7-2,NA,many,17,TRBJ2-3,CASSLEGGGRGTDTQYF,TGTGCCAGCAGCTTAGAGGGAGGGGGAAGGGGCACAGATACGCAGTATTTT
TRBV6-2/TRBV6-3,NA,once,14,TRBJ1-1,CASSYPPGATEAFF,TGTGCCAGCAGTTACCCTCCAGGGGCGACTGAAGCTTTCTTT
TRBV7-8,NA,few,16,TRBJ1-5,CASSLGILVGNQPQHF,TGTGCCAGCAGCTTAGGGATTTTAGTTGGCAATCAGCCCCAGCATTTT
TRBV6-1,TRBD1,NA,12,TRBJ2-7,CASGTGIYEQYF,TGTGCCAGCGGGACAGGCATATACGAGCAGTACTTC
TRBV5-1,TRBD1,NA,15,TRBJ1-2,CASSLANGQGDGYTF,TGCGCCAGCAGCTTGGCCAACGGGCAGGGGGATGGCTACACCTTC
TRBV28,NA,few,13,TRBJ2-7,CASRQGGSYEQYF,TGTGCCAGCCGACAAGGTGGTAGCTACGAGCAGTACTTC
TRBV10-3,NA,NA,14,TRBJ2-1,CAIRPPGERNEQFF,TGTGCCATCAGGCCCCCAGGGGAACGGAATGAGCAGTTCTTC
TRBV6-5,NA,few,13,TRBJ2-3,CASSLHSTDTQYF,TGTGCCAGCAGTCTACACAGCACAGATACGCAGTATTTT
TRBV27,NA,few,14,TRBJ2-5,CASNKGGARETQYF,TGTGCCAGCAACAAGGGGGGGGCCCGGGAGACCCAGTACTTC
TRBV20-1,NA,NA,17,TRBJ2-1,CSARDLVTATSYNEQFF,TGCAGTGCTAGGGATCTGGTGACCGCTACCTCCTACAATGAGCAGTTCTTC
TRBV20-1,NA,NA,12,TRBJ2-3,CSAGAGTDTQYF,TGCAGTGCAGGGGCGGGCACAGATACGCAGTATTTT
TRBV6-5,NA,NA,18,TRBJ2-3,CASSYSVVGSYSTDTQYF,TGTGCCAGCAGTTACTCGGTAGTGGGGTCGTATAGCACAGATACGCAGTATTTT
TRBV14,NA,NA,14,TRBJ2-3,CASSQGTNTDTQYF,TGTGCCAGCAGCCAAGGTACCAACACAGATACGCAGTATTTT
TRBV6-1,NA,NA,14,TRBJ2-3,CASTFKFLVDTQYF,TGTGCCAGCACGTTCAAATTTTTAGTGGATACGCAGTATTTT
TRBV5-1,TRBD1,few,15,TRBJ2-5,CASSEPGTGGETQYF,TGCGCCAGCAGCGAACCCGGGACAGGGGGCGAGACCCAGTACTTC
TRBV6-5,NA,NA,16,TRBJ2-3,CASSNPTGAAADTQYF,TGTGCCAGCAGTAACCCGACGGGGGCGGCGGCAGATACGCAGTATTTT
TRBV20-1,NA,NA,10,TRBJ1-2,CSGTLGGYTF,TGCAGTGGAACTTTGGGCGGCTACACCTTC
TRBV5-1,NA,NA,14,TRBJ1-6,CASSLVGGGGTLHF,TGCGCCAGCAGCTTGGTAGGTGGAGGCGGGACCCTCCACTTT
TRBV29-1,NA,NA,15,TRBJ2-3,CSAEGGSGVADTQYF,TGCAGCGCCGAGGGGGGGAGCGGGGTTGCGGATACGCAGTATTTT
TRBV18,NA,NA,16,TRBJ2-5,CASSPRIDQGTKTQYF,TGTGCCAGCTCACCACGCATAGACCAGGGCACGAAGACCCAGTACTTC